This T cell receptor beta chain comes out of a study of blood T cell repertoires in COVID-19. V lost 4 bases to trimming and J lost 7 bases; unmatched junction nucleotides: 11. This CDR3 region has 15 residues. CDR1 is SGDLS, CDR2 YYNGEE, per germline. Sequencing was performed with immunoSEQ multiplex PCR; in TCRdb, only in-frame clones are kept and a portion is missing. Of 320,000 or so clones listed, 80% to 90% were seen once; the top ten hold around 5%. The clonotype originates from a man between 25 and 39 years old who had recovered from COVID-19. The V and J genes are TRBV9 and TRBJ2-5, with 9 bases aligning to TRBD2. Sequencing was performed on PBMCs or T cells enriched from blood (not recorded which). The CDR3 bases are TGTGCCAGCAGCCCTGACCGAGCGGGGGGTGGGACCCAGTACTTC. This codes for CASSPDRAGGGTQYF.